The 29 T cell receptor beta chains below all came from one sample that was sequenced in a study of blood T cell repertoires in COVID-19. This table comes from immunoSEQ multiplex PCR, and its TCRdb copy is limited to in-frame clones, with some not included. The table shows some 120,000 clones, with around 83% occurring only once. Sequencing was carried out using PBMCs or T cells enriched from blood (not recorded which). The receptors originated from a man aged 25-45 years who had recovered from COVID-19.

This clone was seen only once. The V and J genes are TRBV5-5 and TRBJ2-2; D remains unclear. The CDR3 totals 11 residues. V gave up 2 bases and J gave up 7 bases, with 3 bases separating them. The V gene's germline CDR1 is SGHKS and CDR2 YYEKEE (reference sequence). The CDR3 nucleotides read TGTGCCAGCAGCTTCCTCGGGGAGCTGTTTTTT. Translation: CASSFLGELFF.

The chain links TRBV19 to TRBJ1-5; no clear D. The length of the CDR3 is 14 residues. Germline-derived CDR1 and CDR2 are LNHDA and SQIVND (reference sequence). V lost 3 bases and J lost 6, with 12 bases in between. CDR3 sequence: CASSITGVGQPQHF. DNA of the CDR3: TGTGCCAGTAGTATTACCGGGGTAGGTCAGCCCCAGCATTTT.

The V and J genes are TRBV4-1 and TRBJ2-5; 8 bases are shared with TRBD2. Germline trimming cut 4 bases from V and 2 bases from J; bases unmatched to any gene: 6. CDR1 and CDR2 from the germline V gene are MGHRA and YSYEKL. This CDR3 has 15 residues. The CDR3 DNA sequence: TGCGCCAGCAGCCTCTATAGCGGGGCACAAGAGACCCAGTACTTC. This sequence encodes CASSLYSGAQETQYF.

In DNA form, the CDR3 reads TGTGCCAGCAGTGTAACCTTGACAGGCTTGAACTATGGCTACACCTTC. Translated: CASSVTLTGLNYGYTF. The J gene is TRBJ1-2, the V gene TRBV6-1, with D possibly being TRBD1 (6 bases). V shed 4 bases and J shed 2 bases, with 17 bases lying between them. This CDR3 region has 16 residues. Germline CDR1 and CDR2: MNHNS and SASEGT.

The rearrangement links TRBV30 to TRBJ2-1, with TRBD2 matching 8 bases. This CDR3 contains 15 residues. Germline V lookup: CDR1 GTSNPN, CDR2 SVGIG (reference sequence). J was trimmed by 3 bases and V by 3 bases; bases with no gene match: 7. The CDR3 loop reads CAWSPASGFYNEQFF. In DNA, the CDR3 is TGTGCCTGGAGCCCTGCTAGCGGGTTCTACAATGAGCAGTTCTTC.

The J gene is TRBJ2-2, the V gene TRBV12-3 or TRBV12-4, with D maybe TRBD2 (6 bases). The CDR3 length is 13 residues. V was cut by 5 bases and J by 7 bases, with 11 bases left in between. CDR3 nucleotides: TGTGCCAGCAGTGTTCGGAGGGGCGGGGAGCTGTTTTTT. Its protein product is CASSVRRGGELFF.

The chain is built from TRBV7-9 and TRBJ1-2, with no clear D. Germline V gives CDR1 SEHNR, CDR2 FQNEAQ (reference sequence). The CDR3 consists of 16 residues. V lost 2 bases and J 7 bases, leaving 20 bases between the germline ends. This chain's CDR3 is CASSLNVLRRDFGYTF. Here the CDR3 DNA reads TGTGCCAGCAGCTTAAATGTCCTTCGGAGAGATTTTGGCTACACCTTC.

The chain couples TRBV10-3 to TRBJ2-3; 11 bases fit TRBD1. Germline loops: CDR1 ENHRY, CDR2 SYGVKD. The V segment lost 7 bases and the J segment 7 bases; nucleotides outside the gene matches: 4. The CDR3 runs to 13 residues. Here the CDR3 reads CAITGQGAYTQYF. DNA for the CDR3: TGTGCCATCACCGGACAGGGGGCTTATACGCAGTATTTT.

The chain joins TRBV6-4 to TRBJ2-3; TRBD2 matches at 10 bases. This CDR3 has 16 residues. Germline V CDR1 and CDR2: MRHNA, SNTAGT. The ends lost 0 bases at V and 6 bases at J; junction bases unmatched: 6. The CDR3 DNA reads as TGTGCCAGCAGTGACTCGGCTAGCGGGGGTGTGGATACGCAGTATTTT. Its translation: CASSDSASGGVDTQYF.

The chain joins TRBV12-1 to TRBJ1-1. TRBV12-1 is deemed a pseudogene. CDR3 length: 15 amino acids. The CDR3 loop is CASSPPGEYNTEAFF. The CDR3 region has the DNA TGTGCCAGCAGTCCCCCCGGGGAGTATAACACTGAAGCTTTCTTT.

The rearrangement uses TRBV27 and TRBJ1-1; perhaps TRBD1 as D (5 bases). The CDR3 consists of 15 residues. The germline V gene encodes CDR1 MNHEY and CDR2 SMNVEV (reference sequence). Trimming left V 6 bases short and J 6 bases short, with 20 bases between. The CDR3 DNA sequence: TGTGCCAGCAGCCAGACAGCCCGAATGATCGCTGAAGCTTTCTTT. Translation: CASSQTARMIAEAFF.

The rearrangement uses TRBV6-1 and TRBJ1-4; D is uncertain. CDR3 size: 13 residues. V was pared by 2 bases and J by 4 bases, with 5 bases between. Germline V CDR1 and CDR2: MNHNS, SASEGT. The CDR3 is CASSETGNEKLFF. In DNA, the CDR3 is TGTGCCAGCAGTGAAACGGGTAATGAAAAACTGTTTTTT.

This rearrangement joins TRBV12-3 or TRBV12-4 to TRBJ2-3; D unclear. CDR3 length: 13 residues. V lost 5 bases and J lost 2, with 8 bases in between. Written as DNA, the CDR3 is TGTGCCAGCAGTCTTGCGTTCACAGATACGCAGTATTTT. Amino acids: CASSLAFTDTQYF.

The chain uses TRBV9 and TRBJ2-1, with a tentative D call TRBD1 (5 bases). The CDR3 sequence is 13 residues long. Germline V gene lookup returns CDR1 SGDLS and CDR2 YYNGEE. Trimming left V 3 bases short and J 15 bases short, with 19 bases between. The CDR3 coding sequence is TGTGCCAGCAGCGGAGGAGAGGCCAGGGTTACGTTCTTC. Its protein product is CASSGGEARVTFF.

This chain connects TRBV10-2 to TRBJ1-1; 8 bases line up with TRBD1. Trimming removed 0 bases from V and 5 bases from J; junction bases left unmatched: 8. The CDR3 is 16 residues long. In germline, CDR1 is WSHSY, CDR2 SAAADI. DNA for the CDR3: TGCGCCAGCAGTGAGTCGGGGTCAGGGGGCTGGACTGAAGCTTTCTTT. It codes for CASSESGSGGWTEAFF.

The chain is built from TRBV19 and TRBJ1-2, with 7 positions matching TRBD1. The CDR3 is 15 amino acids. Germline trimming cut 1 base from V and 7 bases from J; bases unmatched to any gene: 9. The germline gives CDR1 LNHDA, CDR2 SQIVND (reference sequence). CDR3 region: CASSIVRQGGVGYTF. The CDR3 bases are TGTGCCAGTAGTATAGTCCGGCAGGGGGGCGTTGGCTACACCTTC.

V gene TRBV6-5 combines with J gene TRBJ2-5, with 10 bases aligning to TRBD2. This CDR3 comprises 16 residues. V lost 4 bases, J lost 3 bases, and 8 bases stayed unmatched. Germline lookup yields CDR1 MNHEY and CDR2 SVGAGI. The DNA for the CDR3 is TGTGCCAGCAGTTCCTTTGGGCTAGCGGGGGAAGAGACCCAGTACTTC. Translated, it gives CASSSFGLAGEETQYF.

The genes are TRBV5-4 and TRBJ1-2; 8 bases line up with TRBD1. This CDR3 region has 14 residues. CDR1 SGHNT and CDR2 YYREEE come from the germline V gene (reference sequence). The V segment lost 4 bases and the J segment 8 bases; nucleotides outside the gene matches: 10. Here the CDR3 reads CASSAGQGMVGYTF. CDR3 in DNA: TGTGCCAGCAGCGCCGGACAGGGAATGGTCGGCTACACCTTC.

The rearrangement joins TRBV5-1 to TRBJ2-5, with TRBD2 identical over 9 bases. Losses at the gene ends were 0 bases for V and 0 bases for J; bases not matched to a gene: 0. Germline loops: CDR1 SGHRS, CDR2 YFSETQ. This CDR3 region has 15 residues. CDR3 coding DNA: TGCGCCAGCAGCTTGGGACTAGCGGACCAAGAGACCCAGTACTTC. Protein: CASSLGLADQETQYF.

Here the CDR3 DNA reads TGCGCCAGCAGTCCCCAACAGGGGGCGAATAGAAAACTGTTTTTT. Encoded protein: CASSPQQGANRKLFF. J is TRBJ1-4 and V is TRBV23-1, with 9 positions matching TRBD1. TRBV23-1 counts as an open reading frame of uncertain function. V was pared by 4 bases and J by 10 bases, with 10 bases of the junction left unmatched. The CDR3 runs 15 residues.

The chain joins TRBV29-1 to TRBJ2-3; 8 bases align to TRBD2. After removal of 3 bases from V and 6 bases from J, the junction contained 5 bases not matched to a gene. This CDR3 has 13 residues. CDR1 is SQVTM and CDR2 is ANQGSEA in the germline V gene. The CDR3 protein is CSVETSEVDTQYF. The CDR3, as DNA: TGCAGCGTTGAGACTAGCGAGGTGGATACGCAGTATTTT.

This chain uses TRBV2 with TRBJ2-1; D is unresolved. This CDR3 is 11 amino acids long. Trimming left V 4 bases short and J 9 bases short, with 7 bases between. Looked up from germline, CDR1 is SNHLY and CDR2 is FYNNEI. CDR3 sequence: CASSVISEQFF. CDR3 in DNA: TGTGCCAGCAGTGTCATCAGTGAGCAGTTCTTC.

Sample share makes this clone medium-sized. The rearrangement joins TRBV11-3 to TRBJ2-2, with a weak D call TRBD2 (6 bases). Germline V lookup: CDR1 SGHNT, CDR2 YENEEA. The CDR3 is 15 amino acids. V lost 1 base and J 3 bases, leaving 9 bases between the germline ends. CDR3 sequence: CASSLAGTYTGELFF. The CDR3 nucleotides are TGTGCCAGCAGCTTAGCCGGGACTTACACCGGGGAGCTGTTTTTT.

The CDR3 spells CASSGQQGIPLMNTEAFF. In DNA form, the CDR3 reads TGTGCCAGCAGCGGCCAACAGGGGATCCCTCTTATGAACACTGAAGCTTTCTTT. This sequence joins TRBV7-8 and TRBJ1-1, with 7 bases identical to TRBD1. The junction had 15 bases not matched to a gene; V was cut back by 5 bases and J by 0 bases. The germline CDR1 and CDR2 sequences are SGHVS and FQNEAQ. CDR3 length equals 18 residues.

The V and J genes are TRBV19 and TRBJ1-2; D possibly corresponds to TRBD1 (6 bases). V lost 6 bases and J lost 10, with 18 bases in between. CDR1 is LNHDA, CDR2 SQIVND, per germline (reference sequence). The CDR3 sequence is 13 residues long. This CDR3 reads CASRLTGRNDYTF. The CDR3 region has the DNA TGTGCCAGTAGATTGACAGGCCGAAATGACTACACCTTC.

This chain connects TRBV7-9 to TRBJ1-1; D is perhaps TRBD1 (6 bases). Per germline, CDR1 SEHNR and CDR2 FQNEAQ (reference sequence). The length of the CDR3 is 15 residues. V was pared by 6 bases and J by 4 bases, with 18 bases between. The CDR3 spells CASSFLQGGGTEAFF. CDR3 sequence (DNA): TGTGCCAGCAGTTTCCTGCAGGGAGGGGGCACTGAAGCTTTCTTT. The whole variable domain, filled in from reference TRBV7-9 and TRBJ1-1, reads DTGVSQNPRHKITKRGQNVTFRCDPISEHNRLYWYRQTLGQGPEFLTYFQNEAQLEKSRLLSDRFSAERPKGSFSTLEIQRTEQGDSAMYLCASSFLQGGGTEAFFGQGTRLTVV.

V gene TRBV27 combines with J gene TRBJ2-7; the match to TRBD2 covers 12 bases. V shed 0 bases, J shed 0 bases, and the junction held 6 bases outside the gene matches. The germline CDR1 and CDR2 sequences are MNHEY and SMNVEV (reference sequence). The CDR3 consists of 18 residues. CDR3 sequence: CASSLSLRTSGASYEQYF. For the CDR3, the DNA is TGTGCCAGCAGTTTATCCCTGCGGACTAGCGGGGCCTCCTACGAGCAGTACTTC.

CDR3 region: CASSFQAGWLFF. The CDR3 DNA reads as TGTGCCAGCAGCTTTCAGGCAGGATGGCTGTTTTTT. The chain carries TRBV7-9 and TRBJ1-4; D uncertain. The ends were cut back, 3 bases at V and 14 bases at J, with 13 bases in the middle. The CDR3 runs to 12 residues. In germline, CDR1 is SEHNR, CDR2 FQNEAQ (reference sequence).

The V and J genes are TRBV5-8 and TRBJ2-6, with TRBD1 identical over 9 bases. This CDR3 comprises 17 residues. The germline V gene has CDR1 SGHTS and CDR2 YDEGEE. Unmatched junction bases numbered 8, after V lost 5 bases and J lost 2 bases. CDR3 loop: CASSGLTGGAGANVLTF. The CDR3 nucleotides read TGTGCCAGCAGTGGACTAACAGGGGGCGCTGGGGCCAACGTCCTGACTTTC.